Below, 18 T cell receptor beta chains from the same sample are listed, as sequenced in a study of T cell clonality in common variable immunodeficiency. Clones were read by immunoSEQ multiplex PCR, and TCRdb kept only the in-frame ones, dropping some. The repertoire yields approximately 50,000 clones, none seen only once; the top ten contain about 2%. Sequenced material: peripheral blood mononuclear cells. Receptors were obtained from a person aged 18 to 75 in good health.

This clone was counted ten times or more. The read ends 3 residues early relative to the CDR3; the germline J gene fills the gap. This chain links TRBV20-1 with TRBJ1-2; TRBD1 aligns across 7 bases. The CDR3 is made up of 14 amino acids. V trimming: 3 bases; J trimming: 7 bases; junction bases outside the gene matches: 11. Per the germline V gene, CDR1 is DFQATT and CDR2 is SNEGSKA (reference sequence). The sequenced part of the CDR3 DNA is TGCAGTGCTAGTCCGAAAGGGGGCGCGGGTGGC. As protein: CSASPKGGAGG. The whole CDR3 protein is CSASPKGGAGGYTF.

This clone was seen at least ten times. Read coverage stops 3 residues before the CDR3 terminus; the germline J gene supplies the remainder. The chain couples TRBV30 to TRBJ2-7; D remains ambiguous. V lost 2 bases and J lost 1, with 12 bases in between. CDR1 is GTSNPN, CDR2 SVGIG, per germline (reference sequence). The CDR3 is 14 amino acids. CDR3 amino acids: CAWSTLAASYEQYF. The sequenced CDR3 bases are TGTGCCTGGAGTACATTGGCAGCGTCCTACGAG.

The sample holds many counts of this clone. The CDR3 extends 3 residues past the end of the read, so its final part is completed from the germline J gene. This chain uses TRBV30 with TRBJ2-5; the match to TRBD2 covers 7 bases. Trimming at V came to 2 bases and at J to 5 bases, leaving 8 bases not matched to a gene. This CDR3 has 14 amino acids. Germline V CDR1 and CDR2: GTSNPN, SVGIG (reference sequence). Partial CDR3 DNA: TGTGCCTGGAGTAACCTGGGGGGGTTGGAGACC. Translation gives CAWSNLGGLET. In full, the CDR3 is CAWSNLGGLETQYF.

This clone has more than one count but fewer than ten. The read terminates 3 residues before the CDR3 end, so the remaining end is supplied by the germline J gene. The V gene is TRBV5-6, the J gene TRBJ1-5; possibly TRBD1 for D (5 bases). Looked up from germline, CDR1 is SGHDT and CDR2 is YYEEEE. The CDR3 runs to 14 residues. V lost 0 bases and J lost 7, with 11 bases in between. CDR3 sequence: CASSLGQGWQPQHF. The DNA read from the CDR3 is TGTGCCAGCAGCTTGGGGCAGGGCTGGCAGCCC.

This clone was picked up many times. The CDR3 loop reads CASSHRQGNEQFF. The CDR3 bases that were read are TGTGCCAGCAGCCACCGACAGGGGAATGAG. V is TRBV7-8 and J is TRBJ2-1, with 8 nucleotides matching TRBD1. The sequenced fragment ends 3 residues before the CDR3 boundary, so the rest is inferred from the germline J gene. The CDR3 is made up of 13 amino acids. CDR1 is SGHVS and CDR2 is FQNEAQ in the germline V gene. Trimming cost V 5 bases and J 7 bases; bases outside gene matches: 4.

This clone was detected many times. The read ends 3 residues early relative to the CDR3; the germline J gene fills the gap. The rearrangement joins TRBV12-3 or TRBV12-4 to TRBJ2-7; 9 bases are a match to TRBD1. The length of the CDR3 is 16 residues. With V trimmed by 2 bases and J by 3 bases, 8 bases remained unmatched. CDR3 amino acids: CASSLNLGTGSYEQYF. CDR3 DNA (partial): TGTGCCAGCAGTTTAAATCTCGGGACAGGGAGCTACGAG.

This clone was counted at least ten times. The DNA read from the CDR3 is TGTGCCAGCAGAAGCGGGAATTCACCC. Protein product: CASRSGNSP. The whole CDR3 is CASRSGNSPLHF. V is TRBV5-6 and J is TRBJ1-6; unclear D gene. The CDR3 is cut off 3 residues early in the read; its end comes from the germline J gene. The ends were cut back, 5 bases at V and 7 bases at J, with 7 bases in the middle. The CDR3 is 12 residues long. Germline V CDR1 and CDR2: SGHDT, YYEEEE.

About this clone itself: The CDR3 extends 3 residues past the end of the read, so its final part is completed from the germline J gene. The chain uses TRBV7-3 and TRBJ1-1; D unresolved. CDR3 length: 13 residues. Trimming removed 1 base at V and 7 bases at J, with 10 bases between. CDR1 SGHTA and CDR2 FQGTGA come from the germline V gene. The CDR3 protein is CASSLSLNGEAFF. CDR3 bases read: TGTGCCAGCAGCTTAAGTCTAAACGGTGAA.

The table lists this clone with many counts. The read terminates 3 residues ahead of where the CDR3 ends, so the germline J gene completes it. The J gene is TRBJ1-1, the V gene TRBV6-2 or TRBV6-3, with no clear D. Looked up from germline, CDR1 is MNHEY and CDR2 is SVGEGT. V was pared by 2 bases and J by 1 base, with 5 bases between. The CDR3 loop spans 13 amino acids. CDR3 DNA, as far as it was read: TGTGCCAGCAGTTACAGGGCGAACACTGAA. Translated: CASSYRANTE. The whole CDR3 reads CASSYRANTEAFF.

This clone turned up a few times. CDR3 protein: CASSEQGGDEKLFF. The CDR3 bases that were read are TGCGCCAGCAGCGAGCAGGGTGGCGATGAAAAA. The chain joins TRBV5-1 to TRBJ1-4; D is perhaps TRBD1 (5 bases). The CDR3 end is not reached by the read, which stops 3 residues before it; the germline J gene fills it in. Germline V lookup: CDR1 SGHRS, CDR2 YFSETQ. This CDR3 comprises 14 residues. V was pared by 4 bases and J by 6 bases, with 13 bases between. The full variable domain, rest sourced from reference TRBV5-1 and TRBJ1-4, is KAGVTQTPRYLIKTRGQQVTLSCSPISGHRSVSWYQQTPGQGLQFLFEYFSETQRNKGNFPGRFSGRQFSNSRSEMNVSTLELGDSALYLCASSEQGGDEKLFFGSGTQLSVL.

A note on this clone: The read halts 3 residues ahead of the CDR3 end, with the missing end drawn from the germline J gene. V gene TRBV19 combines with J gene TRBJ1-2; no clear D gene. Germline-derived CDR1 and CDR2 are LNHDA and SQIVND (reference sequence). The CDR3 sequence is 14 residues long. Partial CDR3 DNA: TGTGCCAGGGGCGAAGCGGCTCTCACAGATACC. Translated: CARGEAALTDT. The entire CDR3 reads CARGEAALTDTYTF.

This clone was counted many times. The CDR3: CASLLGGGRSGANVLTF. The sequenced part of the CDR3 DNA is TGCGCCAGCCTTTTAGGGGGAGGAAGATCTGGGGCCAACGTC. The chain combines TRBV5-1 with TRBJ2-6; possibly TRBD1 or TRBD2 for D (6 bases each). The CDR3 end falls 3 residues outside the read, so it is completed with the germline J gene. The V gene lost 7 bases and the J gene lost 1 base, with 18 bases spanning the gap. The germline CDR1 and CDR2 sequences are SGHRS and YFSETQ. The CDR3 is 17 residues long.

Remarks on this clone: A read error may account for a junction end that differs from germline. The CDR3 extends 3 residues past the end of the read, so its final part is completed from the germline J gene. V gene TRBV7-7 combines with J gene TRBJ2-1; possible D gene TRBD1, 6 bases. The length of the CDR3 is 14 residues. Looked up from germline, CDR1 is SSHAT and CDR2 is FNYEAQ (reference sequence). CDR3 sequence: CASSFRGRVNEQFF. CDR3 DNA (partial): TGTGCTAGCAGCTTCAGGGGACGAGTAAATGAG.

This clone turned up a few times. The CDR3 extends 3 residues past the end of the read, so its final part is completed from the germline J gene. V is TRBV7-6 and J is TRBJ2-7; the D gene is possibly TRBD1 (5 bases). Trimming pared 5 bases from V and 6 bases from J, leaving 14 bases between. The CDR3 loop spans 13 amino acids. The germline CDR1 and CDR2 sequences are SGHVS and FNYEAQ. The covered CDR3 bases are TGTGCCAGCAGCCCAGACAGCTGGCGCGAG. Its protein product is CASSPDSWRE. The entire CDR3 protein is CASSPDSWREQYF. Full variable domain (remainder filled in from reference TRBV7-6 and TRBJ2-7): GAGVSQSPRYKVTKRGQDVALRCDPISGHVSLYWYRQALGQGPEFLTYFNYEAQQDKSGLPNDRFSAERPEGSISTLTIQRTEQRDSAMYRCASSPDSWREQYFGPGTRLTVT.

This clone was counted many times. The CDR3 is cut off 3 residues early in the read; its end comes from the germline J gene. This chain uses TRBV30 with TRBJ1-4, with TRBD1 identical over 10 bases. V lost 2 bases, J lost 6 bases, and 3 bases stayed unmatched. Germline assignment: CDR1 GTSNPN and CDR2 SVGIG (reference sequence). This CDR3 contains 14 residues. CDR3 DNA (partial): TGTGCCTGGAGTCGGGACAGGGGTGATGAAAAA. Amino acid sequence: CAWSRDRGDEK. Given in full, the CDR3 is CAWSRDRGDEKLFF.

Ten or more counts support this clone. The DNA read from the CDR3 is TGTGCCAGCAGTTCAGGCGGGGAAGCAGGGAGAGGC. Residues: CASSSGGEAGRG. The entire CDR3 sequence reads CASSSGGEAGRGYTF. The chain employs TRBV28 and TRBJ1-2; D may be TRBD1 (5 bases). The CDR3 goes on 3 residues after the read ends, and that part is filled in from the germline J gene. The CDR3 runs to 15 residues. Germline lookup yields CDR1 MDHEN and CDR2 SYDVKM.

This clone has at least ten counts. The read ends 3 residues shy of where the CDR3 ends; the end is completed using the germline J gene. V gene TRBV30 combines with J gene TRBJ2-1, with 12 bases fitting TRBD2. The CDR3 runs to 13 residues. V lost 4 bases and J lost 6; bases outside the gene matches: 1. Germline V CDR1 and CDR2: GTSNPN, SVGIG (reference sequence). The chain's CDR3 is CAWMTSGGNEQFF. CDR3 bases read: TGTGCCTGGATGACTAGCGGGGGCAATGAG.

This clone was counted ten times or more. The sequenced fragment ends 3 residues before the CDR3 boundary, so the rest is inferred from the germline J gene. The V gene is TRBV20-1, the J gene TRBJ1-5; the match to TRBD1 covers 7 bases. Per the germline V gene, CDR1 is DFQATT and CDR2 is SNEGSKA (reference sequence). The length of the CDR3 is 16 residues. The V segment lost 6 bases and the J segment 0 bases; nucleotides outside the gene matches: 11. The CDR3 sequence is CSAQAGQSDSNQPQHF. The covered CDR3 bases are TGCAGTGCCCAGGCGGGACAGTCTGATAGCAATCAGCCC.